The 14 T cell receptor beta chains below were found in one sample sequenced in a study of T cell responses to AZD1222 COVID-19 vaccine. Produced via immunoSEQ multiplex PCR; TCRdb's table is partial and in-frame only. Among about 84,000 clones listed, 80% to 90% were seen once. The starting material was peripheral blood, obtained 28 days after the second AZD1222 dose. These receptors were collected from an adult who received the AZD1222 COVID-19 vaccine.

The chain combines TRBV9 with TRBJ2-1, with TRBD2 matching over 10 bases. Per germline, CDR1 SGDLS and CDR2 YYNGEE. The junction had 4 bases not matched to a gene; V was cut back by 2 bases and J by 8 bases. The CDR3 covers 14 residues. This chain's CDR3 is CASSVRAGGDEQFF. The CDR3 DNA sequence: TGTGCCAGCAGCGTTAGAGCGGGGGGGGATGAGCAGTTCTTC.

This clone was seen more than once but under ten times. CDR3: CASSKTPFRVNNQPQHF. The CDR3 nucleotides are TGTGCCAGCAGCAAAACCCCGTTCAGGGTAAACAATCAGCCCCAGCATTTT. The rearrangement links TRBV21-1 to TRBJ1-5; TRBD1, the table's D call, lacks a check against the DNA. TRBV21-1 is marked as a pseudogene. The CDR3 is 17 amino acids.

The sample holds a few counts of this clone. The chain carries TRBV4-1 and TRBJ2-5; possibly TRBD2 for D (6 bases). Germline V gene lookup returns CDR1 MGHRA and CDR2 YSYEKL. Trimming took 4 bases from V and 7 from J, leaving 19 bases between them. CDR3 size: 15 residues. Here the CDR3 reads CASSLGGDAFRTQYF. The CDR3 DNA reads as TGCGCCAGCAGCCTGGGCGGGGATGCCTTCAGGACCCAGTACTTC.

The rearrangement joins TRBV6-6 to TRBJ1-5; D remains ambiguous. The germline V gene has CDR1 MNHNY and CDR2 SVGAGI (reference sequence). The CDR3 totals 13 residues. V was shortened by 6 bases and J by 2 bases, with 8 bases between the two germline ends. The chain's CDR3 is CASSPGGNQPQHF. In DNA, the CDR3 is TGTGCCAGCAGCCCGGGCGGCAATCAGCCCCAGCATTTT.

The chain is built from TRBV3-1 (or the pseudogene TRBV3-2) and TRBJ1-6, with D hard to call. The CDR3 spans 13 residues. Germline V gene data show CDR1 as LGHDT and CDR2 as YNNKEL (reference sequence). Deletions cut 1 base from V and 14 bases from J, with 12 bases between. The CDR3 protein is CASSQVSPSALHF. The CDR3 DNA reads TGTGCCAGCAGCCAAGTCTCGCCGTCGGCCCTCCACTTT.

The V gene is TRBV9, the J gene TRBJ1-2; tentatively, D is TRBD1 (5 bases). This CDR3 is 18 amino acids long. In germline, CDR1 is SGDLS, CDR2 YYNGEE. Deletions cut 0 bases from V and 4 bases from J, with 22 bases between. The CDR3 spells CASSVEESSGNPAYGYTF. CDR3 DNA sequence: TGTGCCAGCAGCGTAGAAGAGAGTTCAGGGAACCCGGCCTATGGCTACACCTTC.

The chain recombines TRBV4-1 with TRBJ2-2; TRBD1 matches at 9 bases. Germline CDR1 reads MGHRA; CDR2 reads YSYEKL. V was pared by 6 bases and J by 6 bases, with 8 bases of the junction left unmatched. The CDR3 length is 15 residues. CDR3 residues: CASREGTGLAGELFF. CDR3 nucleotide sequence: TGCGCCAGCAGGGAAGGGACAGGGCTAGCCGGGGAGCTGTTTTTT.

This chain uses TRBV11-3 with TRBJ1-2, with TRBD1 matching over 7 bases. In germline, CDR1 is SGHNT, CDR2 YENEEA. The CDR3 length is 13 residues. V was clipped by 4 bases and J by 7 bases; unmatched bases: 6. CDR3 nucleotides: TGTGCCAGCAGCTCCACAGGGGTCGCTGGCTACACCTTC. As protein: CASSSTGVAGYTF.

The rearrangement links TRBV12-3 or TRBV12-4 to TRBJ1-5, with TRBD1 as a possible D gene (5 bases). V was cut by 7 bases and J by 7 bases, with 14 bases left in between. The CDR3 spans 13 residues. Here the CDR3 DNA reads TGTGCCAGCACTGGCAGGGAGGGGCAGCCCCAGCATTTT. Residues: CASTGREGQPQHF.

This clone was seen a single time. CDR3 coding DNA: TGTGCCAGCAGGCCGGGACAGGGTGTGGACATTCAGTACTTC. Translated: CASRPGQGVDIQYF. The chain combines TRBV7-9 with TRBJ2-4; 9 bases are a match to TRBD1. With V trimmed by 6 bases and J by 8 bases, 8 bases remained unmatched. Germline V CDR1 and CDR2: SEHNR, FQNEAQ (reference sequence). This CDR3 spans 14 amino acids. Drawing the rest from reference TRBV7-9 and TRBJ2-4, the complete variable domain is DTGVSQNPRHKITKRGQNVTFRCDPISEHNRLYWYRQTLGQGPEFLTYFQNEAQLEKSRLLSDRFSAERPKGSFSTLEIQRTEQGDSAMYLCASRPGQGVDIQYFGAGTRLSVL.

The chain couples TRBV29-1 to TRBJ1-4; a weak D match, TRBD1 (5 bases). Trimming shortened V by 3 bases and J by 6 bases, and 26 bases separated the two germline ends. Germline values: CDR1 SQVTM, CDR2 ANQGSEA. The CDR3 is 18 residues long. The CDR3 bases are TGCAGCGTTGACCAGACCGGCACTGGACACAGGTTACATGAAAAACTGTTTTTT. Protein sequence: CSVDQTGTGHRLHEKLFF. Complete variable domain (other parts from reference TRBV29-1 and TRBJ1-4): SAVISQKPSRDICQRGTSLTIQCQVDSQVTMMFWYRQQPGQSLTLIATANQGSEATYESGFVIDKFPISRPNLTFSTLTVSNMSPEDSSIYLCSVDQTGTGHRLHEKLFFGSGTQLSVL.

V gene TRBV9 combines with J gene TRBJ1-1; no reliable D call. Germline CDR1 reads SGDLS; CDR2 reads YYNGEE. The CDR3 contains 14 residues. The ends were cut back, 2 bases at V and 0 bases at J, with 8 bases in the middle. Written as DNA, the CDR3 is TGTGCCAGCAGCGTCTCCAGCCTGAACACTGAAGCTTTCTTT. Its translation: CASSVSSLNTEAFF.

The chain has TRBV21-1 and TRBJ1-1. TRBV21-1 is tagged as a pseudogene. The CDR3 is 14 amino acids. The CDR3 region has the DNA TGTGCCAGCCGCCCCGGGGTCCCGAACACTGAAGCTTTCTTT. Translation: CASRPGVPNTEAFF.

The chain has TRBV28 and TRBJ1-5, with 8 bases lining up with TRBD1. The CDR3 contains 15 residues. J lost 5 bases, V lost 5 bases, and 8 bases had no gene match. Germline CDR1 MDHEN, CDR2 SYDVKM. DNA for the CDR3: TGTGCCAGCAGTCCCAGGGGGCAGCGCGATCAGCCCCAGCATTTT. Protein product: CASSPRGQRDQPQHF.